The 23 T cell receptor beta chains presented below share a single source sample, sequenced in a study of identifying expanded T cells in peripheral blood. Sequencing was performed with immunoSEQ multiplex PCR; in TCRdb, only in-frame clones are kept and a portion is missing. Of 51,000 or so clones listed, 82% are singletons. Sequenced material: blood. The receptors were gathered from a person aged 18 to 75 in good health.

The chain couples TRBV6-5 to TRBJ1-4, with D perhaps matching TRBD1 (5 bases). The germline V and J ends were trimmed by 0 bases and 6 bases, with 8 bases remaining between them. The germline gives CDR1 MNHEY, CDR2 SVGAGI. The CDR3 extends over 14 amino acids. CDR3 sequence (DNA): TGTGCCAGCAGTTACTCGGGACGGTATGAAAAACTGTTTTTT. This translates into CASSYSGRYEKLFF.

The rearrangement links TRBV10-1 to TRBJ2-2; 9 nucleotides line up with TRBD1. The CDR3 is 16 residues long. The ends lost 7 bases at V and 4 bases at J; junction bases unmatched: 10. The V gene's germline CDR1 is WNHNN and CDR2 SYGVQD (reference sequence). The CDR3 DNA is TGCGCCAGCACCGGCGCCGGGACAGGGCGCACCGGGGAGCTGTTTTTT. Translating it yields CASTGAGTGRTGELFF.

This chain connects TRBV30 to TRBJ2-3, with 8 bases fitting TRBD2. CDR1 is GTSNPN, CDR2 SVGIG, per germline (reference sequence). V lost 6 bases and J lost 12; bases outside the gene matches: 8. The CDR3 spans 11 residues. The CDR3 loop is CACESGGPQYF. CDR3 DNA sequence: TGTGCCTGTGAGAGCGGGGGCCCCCAGTATTTT.

The V and J genes are TRBV13 and TRBJ2-1; TRBD1 might be the D (5 bases). Trimming pared 0 bases from V and 7 bases from J, leaving 7 bases between. Germline values: CDR1 PRHDT, CDR2 FYEKMQ (reference sequence). CDR3 length: 13 amino acids. CDR3 region: CASSLGRVNEQFF. The CDR3 coding sequence is TGTGCCAGCAGCTTAGGCAGGGTAAATGAGCAGTTCTTC.

The chain carries TRBV4-1 and TRBJ2-2; D gene unclear. V was clipped by 4 bases and J by 2 bases, with 8 bases between them. The CDR3 sequence is 14 residues long. Germline loops: CDR1 MGHRA, CDR2 YSYEKL. CDR3 residues: CASSLVGNTGELFF. CDR3 bases: TGCGCCAGCAGCCTCGTCGGTAACACCGGGGAGCTGTTTTTT.

The chain recombines TRBV10-2 with TRBJ2-3; D is perhaps TRBD2 (6 bases). Trimming left V 6 bases short and J 6 bases short, with 19 bases between. The CDR3 contains 15 residues. Germline-derived CDR1 and CDR2 are WSHSY and SAAADI. For the CDR3, the DNA is TGCGCCAGCAGCGGGGGACTGGCCTCTCTTGATACGCAGTATTTT. Amino acids: CASSGGLASLDTQYF.

The chain has TRBV9 and TRBJ2-2; D not certain. The CDR3 runs 15 residues. CDR1 is SGDLS and CDR2 is YYNGEE in the germline V gene. Trimming took 0 bases from V and 6 from J, leaving 12 bases between them. CDR3 coding DNA: TGTGCCAGCAGCGTAGGGGATCTCATAGCCGGGGAGCTGTTTTTT. This sequence encodes CASSVGDLIAGELFF. The variable domain in full, with the rest retrieved from reference TRBV9 and TRBJ2-2, is DSGVTQTPKHLITATGQRVTLRCSPRSGDLSVYWYQQSLDQGLQFLIQYYNGEERAKGNILERFSAQQFPDLHSELNLSSLELGDSALYFCASSVGDLIAGELFFGEGSRLTVL.

This clone was observed once. V usage is TRBV11-2 and J usage is TRBJ2-1, with 9 positions matching TRBD1. With 6 bases clipped from V and 5 bases from J, the junction kept 5 bases outside the gene matches. Germline V gene lookup returns CDR1 SGHAT and CDR2 FQNNGV. This CDR3 has 14 amino acids. The CDR3: CASSPTGGDNEQFF. The CDR3 DNA reads as TGTGCCAGCAGTCCGACAGGGGGGGACAATGAGCAGTTCTTC.

V gene TRBV29-1 combines with J gene TRBJ2-7, with TRBD2 matching 11 bases. The germline V gene has CDR1 SQVTM and CDR2 ANQGSEA. CDR3 length: 13 amino acids. With 6 bases clipped from V and 0 bases from J, the junction kept 1 base outside the gene matches. In DNA, the CDR3 is TGCAGCGTGACTAGCGGGGCCTCCTACGAGCAGTACGTC. This codes for CSVTSGASYEQYV.

V gene TRBV5-8 combines with J gene TRBJ2-7, with D possibly being TRBD2 (5 bases). CDR1 and CDR2 from the germline V gene are SGHTS and YDEGEE. The CDR3 is 13 residues long. The V end was cut by 1 base, the J end by 6 bases, with 11 bases between. CDR3 DNA: TGTGCCAGCAGCTTGTCCCCAGGAGGCGAGCAGTACGTC. Protein product: CASSLSPGGEQYV.

This clone was observed once. The V call is TRBV11-2, the J call TRBJ2-7; D perhaps matches TRBD2 (5 bases). The germline V and J ends were trimmed by 0 bases and 9 bases, with 12 bases remaining between them. This CDR3 region has 13 residues. Germline assignment: CDR1 SGHAT and CDR2 FQNNGV. CDR3 coding DNA: TGTGCCAGCAGCTTAGATTTGGGAGTTTGGCAGTACTTC. As protein: CASSLDLGVWQYF.

J is TRBJ2-1 and V is TRBV6-4; D is perhaps TRBD2 (6 bases). Germline V CDR1 and CDR2: MRHNA, SNTAGT. The CDR3 totals 13 residues. Trimming shortened V by 3 bases and J by 5 bases, and 8 bases separated the two germline ends. CDR3 sequence (DNA): TGTGCCAGCAGTGAAACTAGCAACAATGAGCAGTTCTTC. This gives the protein CASSETSNNEQFF.

The rearrangement joins TRBV19 to TRBJ1-1, with 8 bases matching TRBD1. This CDR3 is built from 16 residues. Germline CDR1 LNHDA, CDR2 SQIVND (reference sequence). V was pared by 1 base and J by 7 bases, with 11 bases of the junction left unmatched. CDR3 sequence reads: CASSIGQGSRGREAFF. CDR3 nucleotides: TGTGCCAGTAGTATAGGTCAGGGGAGCAGGGGGCGTGAAGCTTTCTTT. The full variable domain, with the rest looked up from reference TRBV19 and TRBJ1-1, is DGGITQSPKYLFRKEGQNVTLSCEQNLNHDAMYWYRQDPGQGLRLIYYSQIVNDFQKGDIAEGYSVSREKKESFPLTVTSAQKNPTAFYLCASSIGQGSRGREAFFGQGTRLTVV.

V is TRBV7-7 and J is TRBJ1-5; 7 nucleotides agree with TRBD1. With V trimmed by 5 bases and J by 1 base, 5 bases remained unmatched. CDR3 size: 15 residues. Germline CDR1 SSHAT, CDR2 FNYEAQ (reference sequence). The CDR3 coding sequence is TGTGCCAGCAGCGTAGACAGGGTGAGCAATCAGCCCCAGCATTTT. Residues: CASSVDRVSNQPQHF.

The chain couples TRBV19 to TRBJ2-1; D is perhaps TRBD2 (5 bases). Germline loops: CDR1 LNHDA, CDR2 SQIVND (reference sequence). Trimming stripped 7 bases from V and 2 bases from J, with 21 bases between. The CDR3 runs to 17 residues. The CDR3 region is CASTSSGTGRAYNEQFF. In nucleotides, the CDR3 is TGTGCCAGTACCAGCTCCGGAACGGGGAGAGCCTACAATGAGCAGTTCTTC.

The chain has TRBV7-2 and TRBJ2-5; TRBD2 aligns across 10 bases. The V gene's germline CDR1 is SGHTA and CDR2 FQGNSA. This CDR3 is 15 amino acids long. The ends lost 3 bases at V and 5 bases at J; junction bases unmatched: 6. CDR3 residues: CASSLASGRGETQYF. The CDR3 nucleotides are TGTGCCAGCAGCTTGGCTAGCGGGAGAGGCGAGACCCAGTACTTC.

V usage is TRBV4-3 and J usage is TRBJ1-2, with 7 bases matching TRBD1. After removal of 0 bases from V and 8 bases from J, the junction contained 9 bases not matched to a gene. The length of the CDR3 is 15 residues. Germline V CDR1 and CDR2: LGHNA, YSLEER. Here the CDR3 reads CASSQDYGQGEGYTF. The CDR3 DNA sequence: TGCGCCAGCAGCCAAGATTACGGGCAGGGGGAAGGCTACACCTTC.

The V gene is TRBV2, the J gene TRBJ1-5; no firm D call. The germline CDR1 and CDR2 sequences are SNHLY and FYNNEI. CDR3 size: 13 residues. V lost 5 bases and J lost 0, with 5 bases in between. CDR3 sequence reads: CASSPVSNQPQHF. The CDR3, as DNA: TGTGCCAGCAGTCCCGTTAGCAATCAGCCCCAGCATTTT.

The J gene is TRBJ1-2, the V gene TRBV30; D ambiguous. Per the germline V gene, CDR1 is GTSNPN and CDR2 is SVGIG (reference sequence). The CDR3 has 12 residues. Trimming left V 5 bases short and J 8 bases short, with 15 bases between. This chain's CDR3 is CAWSDPKRGYTF. CDR3 sequence (DNA): TGTGCCTGGTCAGACCCGAAACGGGGCTACACCTTC. Based on the CDR3 plus reference TRBV30 and TRBJ1-2, the full variable domain is SQTIHQWPATLVQPVGSPLSLECTVEGTSNPNLYWYRQAAGRGLQLLFYSVGIGQISSEVPQNLSASRPQDRQFILSSKKLLLSDSGFYLCAWSDPKRGYTFGSGTRLTVV.

The chain couples TRBV5-4 to TRBJ1-2, with a tentative D call TRBD1 (5 bases). The germline V gene has CDR1 SGHNT and CDR2 YYREEE (reference sequence). The V end lost 4 bases, the J end lost 6 bases, and 13 bases lay between the germline ends. The CDR3 is made up of 13 amino acids. CDR3 residues: CASSLTGADGYTF. CDR3 nucleotide sequence: TGTGCCAGCAGCCTCACCGGGGCGGATGGCTACACCTTC.

The rearrangement joins TRBV11-3 to TRBJ2-2, with TRBD2 matching 8 bases. The trim removed 4 bases at V and 4 bases at J, leaving 5 bases unmatched. CDR1 SGHNT and CDR2 YENEEA come from the germline V gene. This CDR3 spans 15 amino acids. In DNA form, the CDR3 reads TGTGCCAGCAGCTCGGGCGGGAGGCGCACCGGGGAGCTGTTTTTT. Residues: CASSSGGRRTGELFF.

This clone was found once. This sequence joins TRBV10-3 and TRBJ2-1; 9 nucleotides agree with TRBD1. Trimming removed 11 bases from V and 9 bases from J; junction bases left unmatched: 8. This CDR3 has 12 residues. Germline CDR1 is ENHRY and CDR2 is SYGVKD. In DNA, the CDR3 is TGTGCCTCAGGGGGACAGGGAAGTGAGCAGTTCTTC. Translation: CASGGQGSEQFF.

The CDR3 sequence is CASSLAGVYNEQFF. The CDR3 DNA follows: TGCGCCAGCAGCTTGGCCGGAGTTTACAATGAGCAGTTCTTC. This rearrangement joins TRBV5-1 to TRBJ2-1; D uncertain. Germline V CDR1 and CDR2: SGHRS, YFSETQ. V lost 0 bases and J 4 bases, leaving 8 bases between the germline ends. CDR3 length: 14 residues.